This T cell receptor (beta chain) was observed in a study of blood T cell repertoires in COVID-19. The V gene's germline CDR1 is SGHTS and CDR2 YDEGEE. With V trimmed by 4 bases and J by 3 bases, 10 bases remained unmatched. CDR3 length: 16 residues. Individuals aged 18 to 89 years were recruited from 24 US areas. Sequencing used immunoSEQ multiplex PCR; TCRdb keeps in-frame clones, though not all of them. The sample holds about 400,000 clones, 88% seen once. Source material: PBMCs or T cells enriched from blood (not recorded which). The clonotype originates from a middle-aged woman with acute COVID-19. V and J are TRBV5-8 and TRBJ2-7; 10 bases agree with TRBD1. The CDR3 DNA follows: TGTGCCAGCAGCCTAGCACCGGGACAGGGGCTCTACGAGCAGTACTTC. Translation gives CASSLAPGQGLYEQYF.